The entry below describes one T cell receptor (beta chain). The repertoire was sequenced with immunoSEQ multiplex PCR; TCRdb's copy has only in-frame clones and lacks some. The sample holds 12,000 or so clones; 25% to 35% are singletons and the top ten take over 15%. The treatment was: randomized to nivolumab then ipilimumab (arm A) or the reverse (arm B). This record belongs to a study of sequential checkpoint blockade in melanoma. Study at large: Approximately 20 patients had tumor biopsies before treatment and at week 13.

CDR3 length: 14 amino acids. V dropped 0 bases and J dropped 4 bases, with 7 bases sitting between them. Germline assignment: CDR1 MNHNS and CDR2 SASEGT. The sample in question was tumor tissue (inferred from file names), obtained from a patient given nivolumab and ipilimumab in sequence. J is TRBJ1-5 and V is TRBV6-1; D not resolved. This TCR derives from a human donor with melanoma. The CDR3 protein is CASSEAARNQPQHF. CDR3 coding DNA: TGTGCCAGCAGTGAAGCGGCAAGAAATCAGCCCCAGCATTTT.